These 28 T cell receptor beta chains share one sample of origin, sequenced in a study of cytomegalovirus exposure and HLA in healthy donors. The PCR contained 60 Vbeta and 13 Jbeta primers. Method: immunoSEQ multiplex PCR; TCRdb's copy keeps in-frame clones and lacks some. The sample holds around 85,000 clones, 80% seen once. Sequenced: PBMCs. The receptor source for this set is a man over 45 in good health and CMV-seropositive.

This sequence joins TRBV29-1 and TRBJ2-5, with 7 bases that match TRBD2. CDR1 is SQVTM and CDR2 is ANQGSEA in the germline V gene. The J segment lost 4 bases and the V segment lost 4 bases, leaving 9 bases of the junction unmatched. CDR3 length: 14 amino acids. In DNA, the CDR3 is TGCAGCGTTGCCCAAGCGGGAAGGCGAGAGACCCAGTACTTC. Translating it yields CSVAQAGRRETQYF. The full variable domain, with the rest looked up from reference TRBV29-1 and TRBJ2-5, is SAVISQKPSRDICQRGTSLTIQCQVDSQVTMMFWYRQQPGQSLTLIATANQGSEATYESGFVIDKFPISRPNLTFSTLTVSNMSPEDSSIYLCSVAQAGRRETQYFGPGTRLLVL.

This clone was seen a handful of times. The V and J genes are TRBV6-4 and TRBJ1-5; the match to TRBD1 covers 8 bases. The CDR3 is 15 residues long. Per the germline V gene, CDR1 is MRHNA and CDR2 is SNTAGT. The ends lost 6 bases at V and 1 base at J; junction bases unmatched: 5. CDR3 residues: CASSATGDSNQPQHF. CDR3 bases: TGTGCCAGCAGCGCGACAGGGGACAGCAATCAGCCCCAGCATTTT.

This clone appeared a single time. The chain joins TRBV10-3 to TRBJ2-1; the D is unclear. CDR3 length: 12 residues. Germline V gene data show CDR1 as ENHRY and CDR2 as SYGVKD. V was clipped by 0 bases and J by 9 bases, with 6 bases between them. CDR3 nucleotides: TGTGCCATCAGTGAGTCTGCGCTTGAGCAGTTCTTC. Protein product: CAISESALEQFF.

With regard to this clone: A far larger clone is one base from this, pointing to a likely read error. CDR3 in amino acids: CASSLNGVAFF. The CDR3 coding sequence is TGTGCCAGCAGCTTGAACGGAGTAGCTTTCTTT. The chain joins TRBV4-1 to TRBJ1-1; D gene unclear. The CDR3 consists of 11 residues. Germline CDR1 and CDR2: MGHRA and YSYEKL.

The rearrangement uses TRBV7-6 and TRBJ2-3, with TRBD2 identical over 12 bases. The CDR3 loop spans 17 amino acids. The junction had 10 bases not matched to a gene; V was cut back by 5 bases and J by 4 bases. Per germline, CDR1 SGHVS and CDR2 FNYEAQ. Written as DNA, the CDR3 is TGTGCCAGCAGCCCACTGACTAGCGGGAGTGGGGCAGATACGCAGTATTTT. Translated, it gives CASSPLTSGSGADTQYF.

The chain joins TRBV9 to TRBJ2-5; 9 nucleotides agree with TRBD2. J gave up 9 bases and V 7 bases, and 4 bases lay outside the gene matches. This CDR3 spans 11 amino acids. The germline V gene encodes CDR1 SGDLS and CDR2 YYNGEE. In DNA form, the CDR3 reads TGTGCCAGCGGCGCGGGAGGGGCCCAGTACTTC. It codes for CASGAGGAQYF.

This clone has just a few counts. The chain is built from TRBV25-1 and TRBJ1-5; the match to TRBD1 covers 10 bases. The CDR3 covers 16 residues. The germline CDR1 and CDR2 sequences are MGHDK and SYGVNS. The V and J ends lost 3 bases and 7 bases, in that order; junction bases with no gene match: 9. CDR3 DNA sequence: TGTGCCAGCAGTGAGGGGAAGACAGGGGGCTGGCAGCCCCAGCATTTT. The encoded protein is CASSEGKTGGWQPQHF.

The genes are TRBV10-2 and TRBJ2-2; 8 bases align to TRBD1. Germline CDR1 is WSHSY and CDR2 is SAAADI. J lost 6 bases, V lost 2 bases, and 5 bases had no gene match. This CDR3 is 15 amino acids long. The CDR3 region has the DNA TGCGCCAGCAGTGAGGGCCAACAGGGGGCCGGGGAGCTGTTTTTT. The encoded protein is CASSEGQQGAGELFF.

This chain connects TRBV10-3 to TRBJ2-3; weak D call: TRBD1 (6 bases). V was shortened by 0 bases and J by 2 bases, with 9 bases between the two germline ends. The CDR3 is made up of 15 amino acids. Germline CDR1 is ENHRY and CDR2 is SYGVKD. In DNA form, the CDR3 reads TGTGCCATCAGTGAGTCAGGACAGCCCACAGATACGCAGTATTTT. Translating gives CAISESGQPTDTQYF.

The V call is TRBV5-1, the J call TRBJ2-7; D gene unclear. The CDR3 is made up of 14 amino acids. Germline assignment: CDR1 SGHRS and CDR2 YFSETQ. Between the trimmed V and J ends, which lost 7 bases and 0 bases, there was a span of 14 bases. CDR3 residues: CASSWMSDSYEQYF. CDR3 DNA: TGCGCCAGCTCGTGGATGAGCGACTCCTACGAGCAGTACTTC.

The rearrangement uses TRBV19 and TRBJ2-5, with D perhaps matching TRBD2 (6 bases). Trimming took 4 bases from V and 1 from J, leaving 10 bases between them. This CDR3 region has 14 residues. Germline values: CDR1 LNHDA, CDR2 SQIVND (reference sequence). The CDR3 protein is CASSSGTRQETQYF. CDR3 bases: TGTGCCAGTAGTAGCGGGACCCGCCAAGAGACCCAGTACTTC.

The chain combines TRBV30 with TRBJ2-7, with TRBD2 matching 8 bases. This CDR3 has 15 residues. V lost 8 bases to trimming and J lost 2 bases; unmatched junction nucleotides: 14. Germline CDR1 GTSNPN, CDR2 SVGIG (reference sequence). The CDR3 region is CAQASGGRSPYEQYF. The CDR3 region has the DNA TGTGCCCAGGCGAGCGGCGGGAGGAGCCCCTACGAGCAGTACTTC.

This rearrangement joins TRBV16 to TRBJ2-1; TRBD2 agrees at 7 bases. The CDR3 runs to 14 residues. From germline, CDR1 is KGHSY and CDR2 FQNENV. J gave up 5 bases and V 2 bases, and 3 bases lay outside the gene matches. The CDR3 sequence: CASSQLAENNEQFF. CDR3 nucleotides: TGTGCCAGCAGCCAACTAGCGGAAAACAATGAGCAGTTCTTC. Using reference TRBV16 and TRBJ2-1 for the parts outside the CDR3, the full variable domain is GEEVAQTPKHLVRGEGQKAKLYCAPIKGHSYVFWYQQVLKNEFKFLISFQNENVFDETGMPKERFSAKCLPNSPCSLEIQATKLEDSAVYFCASSQLAENNEQFFGPGTRLTVL.

The CDR3 loop is CASSESGSYGYTF. CDR3 nucleotide sequence: TGCGCCAGCAGTGAGAGCGGATCATATGGCTACACCTTC. The rearrangement uses TRBV10-1 and TRBJ1-2; D is unresolved. Trimming took off 2 bases at V and 5 bases at J, with 9 bases between the two ends. CDR1 is WNHNN, CDR2 SYGVQD, per germline (reference sequence). The CDR3 covers 13 residues.

The chain is built from TRBV7-9 and TRBJ1-3; D not resolved. Germline lookup yields CDR1 SEHNR and CDR2 FQNEAQ (reference sequence). This CDR3 region has 16 residues. The ends were cut back, 0 bases at V and 0 bases at J, with 9 bases in the middle. CDR3 amino acids: CASSLADTHSGNTIYF. Written as DNA, the CDR3 is TGTGCCAGCAGCTTAGCTGACACTCACTCTGGAAACACCATATATTTT.

The chain recombines TRBV6-1 with TRBJ2-7, with 14 nucleotides matching TRBD2. Germline loops: CDR1 MNHNS, CDR2 SASEGT. The length of the CDR3 is 15 residues. Trimming at V came to 1 base and at J to 4 bases, leaving 0 bases not matched to a gene. DNA of the CDR3: TGTGCCAGCAGTGAAGGACTAGCGGGAGGGTACGAGCAGTACTTC. It yields the protein CASSEGLAGGYEQYF.

The chain has TRBV5-1 and TRBJ1-4, with 10 bases lining up with TRBD1. Germline CDR1 is SGHRS and CDR2 is YFSETQ. There are 15 residues in the CDR3. The trim removed 4 bases at V and 1 base at J, leaving 1 base unmatched. CDR3 sequence: CASSGTGVTNEKLFF. The DNA for the CDR3 is TGCGCCAGCAGCGGGACAGGGGTAACTAATGAAAAACTGTTTTTT.

The V call is TRBV25-1, the J call TRBJ2-1; D uncertain. Trimming pared 10 bases from V and 5 bases from J, leaving 9 bases between. The V gene's germline CDR1 is MGHDK and CDR2 SYGVNS. This CDR3 contains 11 residues. The CDR3: CATTTDNEQFF. CDR3 coding DNA: TGTGCCACCACCACTGACAATGAGCAGTTCTTC.

CDR3: CAWRTPGQHYGYTF. The CDR3 DNA reads TGTGCCTGGAGGACTCCGGGACAGCACTATGGCTACACCTTC. J is TRBJ1-2 and V is TRBV30, with 7 bases that match TRBD1. CDR3 length equals 14 residues. The germline V gene has CDR1 GTSNPN and CDR2 SVGIG (reference sequence). Germline trimming cut 3 bases from V and 3 bases from J; bases unmatched to any gene: 7.

This clone appeared a single time. This rearrangement joins TRBV5-6 to TRBJ1-2; TRBD1 aligns across 9 bases. CDR1 and CDR2 (germline): SGHDT, YYEEEE. The CDR3 sequence is 15 residues long. Unmatched junction bases numbered 6, after V lost 0 bases and J lost 6 bases. CDR3 DNA: TGTGCCAGCAGCTTGGGGGACAGGGCCGCCCATGGCTACACCTTC. It specifies CASSLGDRAAHGYTF.

The chain employs TRBV27 and TRBJ2-7, with 10 positions matching TRBD2. This CDR3 is 14 amino acids long. Germline V gives CDR1 MNHEY, CDR2 SMNVEV (reference sequence). Unmatched junction bases numbered 2, after V lost 2 bases and J lost 4 bases. CDR3: CASSLGLAEYEQYF. The CDR3 coding sequence is TGTGCCAGCAGTTTAGGACTAGCGGAATACGAGCAGTACTTC.

The chain employs TRBV5-1 and TRBJ2-1, with 9 bases identical to TRBD2. Germline V lookup: CDR1 SGHRS, CDR2 YFSETQ. V was clipped by 0 bases and J by 5 bases; unmatched bases: 3. The CDR3 has 15 amino acids. The CDR3 region has the DNA TGCGCCAGCAGCTTGGCTCCTAGCGGGAACAATGAGCAGTTCTTC. The encoded protein is CASSLAPSGNNEQFF.

The V gene is TRBV4-3, the J gene TRBJ1-1; D gene unclear. Trimming took 1 base from V and 4 from J, leaving 13 bases between them. Looked up from germline, CDR1 is LGHNA and CDR2 is YSLEER. This CDR3 comprises 15 residues. CDR3 nucleotide sequence: TGCGCCAGCAGCCAAGGGGAGGGCCTTGGCACTGAAGCTTTCTTT. It translates to CASSQGEGLGTEAFF.

This clone was recorded a few times. J is TRBJ1-5 and V is TRBV15; 10 positions match TRBD1. CDR3 length: 19 amino acids. The V and J ends lost 3 bases and 0 bases, in that order; junction bases with no gene match: 11. Germline V CDR1 and CDR2: LNHNV, YYDKDF (reference sequence). CDR3 loop: CATSRETGGAANSNQPQHF. DNA for the CDR3: TGTGCCACCAGCAGGGAGACAGGGGGCGCAGCTAATAGCAATCAGCCCCAGCATTTT.

This clone was detected a few times. V is TRBV6-4 and J is TRBJ2-3; 7 positions match TRBD2. J gave up 3 bases and V 5 bases, and 5 bases lay outside the gene matches. The CDR3 contains 14 residues. Germline CDR1 reads MRHNA; CDR2 reads SNTAGT. In nucleotides, the CDR3 is TGTGCCAGCAGTCGGCTAGCGGAAACAGATACGCAGTATTTT. This gives the protein CASSRLAETDTQYF.

The chain is built from TRBV11-2 and TRBJ2-1; 7 bases map to TRBD2. V shed 1 base, J shed 3 bases, and the junction held 3 bases outside the gene matches. The CDR3 has 15 residues. CDR1 is SGHAT, CDR2 FQNNGV, per germline. The CDR3 reads CASSLGVAGYNEQFF. Written as DNA, the CDR3 is TGTGCCAGCAGCTTAGGGGTAGCGGGCTACAATGAGCAGTTCTTC.

This rearrangement joins TRBV2 to TRBJ2-1; D possibly corresponds to TRBD2 (6 bases). The V end was cut by 2 bases, the J end by 5 bases, with 13 bases between. The CDR3 contains 15 residues. The germline CDR1 and CDR2 sequences are SNHLY and FYNNEI. CDR3: CASSEMGRTNNEQFF. As DNA, the CDR3 is TGTGCCAGCAGTGAAATGGGGAGGACTAACAATGAGCAGTTCTTC.

About this clone: The junction shows a germline mismatch at one end, possibly a read error. The rearrangement uses TRBV7-3 and TRBJ1-6; 8 nucleotides agree with TRBD1. The length of the CDR3 is 13 residues. The germline V gene has CDR1 SGHTA and CDR2 FQGTGA. CDR3 sequence reads: CASSLTGGSPLHF. The CDR3 bases are TGTGCCAGCAGCCTAACAGGGGGATCACCCCTCCACTTT.